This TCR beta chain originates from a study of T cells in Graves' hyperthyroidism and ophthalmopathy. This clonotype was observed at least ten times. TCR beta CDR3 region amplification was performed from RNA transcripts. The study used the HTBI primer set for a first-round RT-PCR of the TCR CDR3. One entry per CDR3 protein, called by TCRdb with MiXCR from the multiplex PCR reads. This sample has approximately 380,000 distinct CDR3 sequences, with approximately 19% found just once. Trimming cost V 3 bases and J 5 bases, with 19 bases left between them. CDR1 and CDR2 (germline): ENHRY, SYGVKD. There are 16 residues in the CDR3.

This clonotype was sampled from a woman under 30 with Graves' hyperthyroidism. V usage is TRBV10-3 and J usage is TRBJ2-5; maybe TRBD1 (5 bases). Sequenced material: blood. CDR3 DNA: TGTGCCATCAGTGATTCACAGGAGATCCTAGGGGAGACCCAGTACTTC. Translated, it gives CAISDSQEILGETQYF.